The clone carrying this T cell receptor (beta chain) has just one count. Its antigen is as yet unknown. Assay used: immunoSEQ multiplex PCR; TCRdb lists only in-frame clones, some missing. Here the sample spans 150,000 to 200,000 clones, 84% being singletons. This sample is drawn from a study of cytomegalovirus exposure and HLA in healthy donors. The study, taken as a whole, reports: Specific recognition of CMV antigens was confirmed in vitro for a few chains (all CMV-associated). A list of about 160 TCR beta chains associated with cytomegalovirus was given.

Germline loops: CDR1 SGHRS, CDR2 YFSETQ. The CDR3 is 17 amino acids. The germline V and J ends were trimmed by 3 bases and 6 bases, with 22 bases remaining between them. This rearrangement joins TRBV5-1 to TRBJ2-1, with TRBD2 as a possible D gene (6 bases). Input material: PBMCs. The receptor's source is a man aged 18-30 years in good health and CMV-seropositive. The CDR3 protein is CASSWGLTSLASNEQFF. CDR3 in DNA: TGCGCCAGCAGCTGGGGTCTGACTAGTCTCGCTTCCAATGAGCAGTTCTTC.